The 28 T cell receptor beta chains given below trace back to one sample, sequenced in a study of cytomegalovirus exposure and HLA in healthy donors. With 60 Vbeta and 13 Jbeta primers, the PCR was carried out. The data were produced by immunoSEQ multiplex PCR, yet TCRdb's version contains in-frame clones alone and is incomplete. The table has 200,000 or so clones, roughly 87% seen once; the top ten hold about 0.21%. The sample taken for sequencing was PBMCs. These receptors were collected from a girl under three years old in good health and CMV-seronegative.

V is TRBV4-1 and J is TRBJ2-7; D is possibly TRBD1 (6 bases). The CDR3 consists of 14 residues. V was pared by 2 bases and J by 5 bases, with 13 bases between. The V gene's germline CDR1 is MGHRA and CDR2 YSYEKL. CDR3 residues: CASSQTGMQNEQYF. The CDR3 region has the DNA TGCGCCAGCAGCCAAACAGGGATGCAGAACGAGCAGTACTTC.

V is TRBV19 and J is TRBJ1-2, with 7 bases identical to TRBD1. This CDR3 comprises 17 residues. CDR1 is LNHDA and CDR2 is SQIVND in the germline V gene (reference sequence). Trimming at V came to 5 bases and at J to 0 bases, leaving 12 bases not matched to a gene. CDR3: CASSSDRRTGPNYGYTF. The CDR3, as DNA: TGTGCCAGTAGTTCGGATAGACGGACAGGACCTAACTATGGCTACACCTTC. Full variable domain (missing parts from reference TRBV19 and TRBJ1-2): DGGITQSPKYLFRKEGQNVTLSCEQNLNHDAMYWYRQDPGQGLRLIYYSQIVNDFQKGDIAEGYSVSREKKESFPLTVTSAQKNPTAFYLCASSSDRRTGPNYGYTFGSGTRLTVV.

The chain joins TRBV19 to TRBJ2-2, with 12 bases that match TRBD2. CDR3 length equals 17 residues. The J segment lost 4 bases and the V segment lost 6 bases, leaving 9 bases of the junction unmatched. Germline CDR1 reads LNHDA; CDR2 reads SQIVND (reference sequence). The CDR3 region has the DNA TGTGCCAGTAGCCTCCTCCTAGCGGGAGGGCCCACCGGGGAGCTGTTTTTT. This codes for CASSLLLAGGPTGELFF.

The genes are TRBV7-6 and TRBJ2-2; D might be TRBD1 (5 bases). V was clipped by 5 bases and J by 5 bases, with 18 bases between them. Germline V gives CDR1 SGHVS, CDR2 FNYEAQ. This CDR3 comprises 16 residues. The CDR3 region has the DNA TGTGCCAGCAGCCAAAGGGGTGGTTATCAGACCGGGGAGCTGTTTTTT. This translates into CASSQRGGYQTGELFF.

The chain employs TRBV27 and TRBJ2-1; TRBD2 agrees at 8 bases. The germline gives CDR1 MNHEY, CDR2 SMNVEV (reference sequence). After removal of 2 bases from V and 4 bases from J, the junction contained 7 bases not matched to a gene. CDR3 size: 16 residues. CDR3 sequence reads: CASSLQGGGSYNEQFF. In DNA form, the CDR3 reads TGTGCCAGCAGTTTACAGGGCGGGGGGAGTTACAATGAGCAGTTCTTC.

The chain employs TRBV7-9 and TRBJ1-1, with TRBD1 as a possible D gene (5 bases). Germline V gene data show CDR1 as SEHNR and CDR2 as FQNEAQ (reference sequence). Trimming stripped 3 bases from V and 9 bases from J, with 11 bases between. This CDR3 is 12 amino acids long. The CDR3 is CASSLGGGQAFF. DNA for the CDR3: TGTGCCAGCAGCTTGGGGGGGGGTCAAGCTTTCTTT.

In its sample, this clone was seen once. The chain uses TRBV28 and TRBJ2-4; TRBD1 aligns across 9 bases. Losses at the gene ends were 5 bases for V and 2 bases for J; bases not matched to a gene: 7. CDR1 is MDHEN, CDR2 SYDVKM, per germline. The CDR3 loop spans 16 amino acids. The CDR3 region is CASSPGQGGPKNIQYF. CDR3 DNA: TGTGCCAGCAGTCCGGGACAGGGTGGGCCCAAAAACATTCAGTACTTC.

The chain is built from TRBV20-1 and TRBJ2-5; D unclear. The CDR3 has 11 residues. V gave up 5 bases and J gave up 0 bases, with 4 bases separating them. Looked up from germline, CDR1 is DFQATT and CDR2 is SNEGSKA (reference sequence). CDR3 sequence reads: CSAPYQETQYF. CDR3 nucleotide sequence: TGCAGTGCTCCGTACCAAGAGACCCAGTACTTC.

The genes are TRBV10-1 and TRBJ2-1, with D possibly TRBD2 on 5 matching bases. CDR3 length: 18 residues. In germline, CDR1 is WNHNN, CDR2 SYGVQD (reference sequence). V was shortened by 3 bases and J by 4 bases, with 22 bases between the two germline ends. This chain's CDR3 is CASSDYSGSVPYYNEQFF. DNA for the CDR3: TGCGCCAGCAGTGATTATTCGGGAAGCGTGCCCTATTACAATGAGCAGTTCTTC.

In this sample, this clone turned up once. The V and J genes are TRBV9 and TRBJ1-2; D might be TRBD1 (5 bases). The germline V and J ends were trimmed by 5 bases and 8 bases, with 13 bases remaining between them. The germline CDR1 and CDR2 sequences are SGDLS and YYNGEE. The CDR3 has 12 amino acids. CDR3 in DNA: TGTGCCAGCAGGCCACAGGATCGAGGCTACACCTTC. Protein: CASRPQDRGYTF.

The CDR3 region is CASTGQGSRLSNYGYTF. CDR3 sequence (DNA): TGTGCCAGCACAGGGCAGGGGTCACGCCTTTCTAACTATGGCTACACCTTC. The genes are TRBV7-9 and TRBJ1-2, with D perhaps TRBD1 (6 bases). CDR3 length: 17 amino acids. Deletions cut 7 bases from V and 0 bases from J, with 21 bases between. Germline assignment: CDR1 SEHNR and CDR2 FQNEAQ (reference sequence).

The V and J genes are TRBV14 and TRBJ2-5, with D hard to call. CDR1 SGHDN and CDR2 FVKESK come from the germline V gene. Trimming took off 3 bases at V and 5 bases at J, with 13 bases between the two ends. CDR3 length: 14 amino acids. The CDR3 nucleotides are TGTGCCAGCAGCCAGAGTGTAGTCCTCGAGACCCAGTACTTC. Protein product: CASSQSVVLETQYF.

The V and J genes are TRBV27 and TRBJ2-7, with unresolved D. Between the trimmed V and J ends, which lost 3 bases and 0 bases, there was a span of 12 bases. Germline lookup yields CDR1 MNHEY and CDR2 SMNVEV (reference sequence). The length of the CDR3 is 15 residues. DNA of the CDR3: TGTGCCAGCAGTTTGTTCTTCGGCGGCTCCTACGAGCAGTACTTC. It is translated as CASSLFFGGSYEQYF.

This clone has just one count. The chain links TRBV5-8 to TRBJ1-5; D perhaps matches TRBD1 (5 bases). With 2 bases removed from V and 9 bases from J, the gap between germline ends came to 15 bases. Germline V lookup: CDR1 SGHTS, CDR2 YDEGEE. The CDR3 is 14 residues long. The CDR3 nucleotides read TGTGCCAGCAGCTTCACGGGGGAATGGCGGCCCCAGCATTTT. It is translated as CASSFTGEWRPQHF.

The chain couples TRBV7-9 to TRBJ2-3, with 9 bases identical to TRBD2. The germline V gene has CDR1 SEHNR and CDR2 FQNEAQ (reference sequence). CDR3 length: 15 amino acids. With V trimmed by 1 base and J by 6 bases, 5 bases remained unmatched. CDR3 coding DNA: TGTGCCAGCAGCTTAGAGGCAGCGGGGGGCGATACGCAGTATTTT. Translating gives CASSLEAAGGDTQYF.

There are a few counts of this clone. The chain employs TRBV29-1 and TRBJ2-5; 8 bases match TRBD2. CDR1 SQVTM and CDR2 ANQGSEA come from the germline V gene. This CDR3 region has 15 residues. After removal of 6 bases from V and 2 bases from J, the junction contained 11 bases not matched to a gene. The CDR3 nucleotides are TGCAGCGTGAGCGTCCTAGCGGGTCATCAAGAGACCCAGTACTTC. Protein product: CSVSVLAGHQETQYF.

The chain uses TRBV19 and TRBJ1-1; tentative D call: TRBD1 (6 bases). V lost 1 base and J 3 bases, leaving 6 bases between the germline ends. Germline loops: CDR1 LNHDA, CDR2 SQIVND (reference sequence). The CDR3 sequence is 13 residues long. The CDR3 DNA sequence: TGTGCCAGTAGTATAGCAGGGGACACTGAAGCTTTCTTT. Translation: CASSIAGDTEAFF.

The chain joins TRBV9 to TRBJ2-1; 9 bases align to TRBD2. The CDR3 spans 16 residues. V trimming: 3 bases; J trimming: 7 bases; junction bases outside the gene matches: 11. Germline V gene sequence: CDR1 SGDLS, CDR2 YYNGEE. The CDR3 loop reads CASSGDAGGRRNEQFF. The CDR3 bases are TGTGCCAGCAGCGGGGACGCGGGGGGGCGAAGGAATGAGCAGTTCTTC.

The chain recombines TRBV7-2 with TRBJ2-7; D gene uncertain. CDR3 length: 15 amino acids. Germline CDR1 and CDR2: SGHTA and FQGNSA. Deletions cut 2 bases from V and 4 bases from J, with 15 bases between. In DNA, the CDR3 is TGTGCCAGCAGCTTACGCCACAGTATAGATTACGAGCAGTACTTC. Translation gives CASSLRHSIDYEQYF.

The CDR3 sequence is CASTSVDTYNEQFF. DNA for the CDR3: TGTGCCAGCACTTCGGTTGATACGTACAATGAGCAGTTCTTC. The chain couples TRBV27 to TRBJ2-1; unclear D gene. The CDR3 is made up of 14 amino acids. Germline CDR1 reads MNHEY; CDR2 reads SMNVEV (reference sequence). V was trimmed by 7 bases and J by 4 bases, leaving 14 bases between them.

The gene calls are TRBV5-1 and TRBJ2-7, with 9 positions matching TRBD1. V shed 4 bases and J 0 bases; nucleotides not matched to a gene: 5. Germline CDR1 reads SGHRS; CDR2 reads YFSETQ. The CDR3 runs 15 residues. The CDR3 coding sequence is TGCGCCAGCAGCAGAGGGACAGGGAGCTCCTACGAGCAGTACTTC. It specifies CASSRGTGSSYEQYF.

V gene TRBV19 combines with J gene TRBJ2-5, with D possibly being TRBD2 (6 bases). This CDR3 has 15 amino acids. Trimming left V 4 bases short and J 1 base short, with 13 bases between. Germline-derived CDR1 and CDR2 are LNHDA and SQIVND (reference sequence). The CDR3 sequence: CASSKTGEFQETQYF. CDR3 sequence (DNA): TGTGCCAGTAGTAAGACGGGAGAGTTCCAAGAGACCCAGTACTTC. The whole variable domain, remainder taken from reference TRBV19 and TRBJ2-5, is DGGITQSPKYLFRKEGQNVTLSCEQNLNHDAMYWYRQDPGQGLRLIYYSQIVNDFQKGDIAEGYSVSREKKESFPLTVTSAQKNPTAFYLCASSKTGEFQETQYFGPGTRLLVL.

The chain uses TRBV5-4 and TRBJ2-3, with 7 bases identical to TRBD2. The CDR3 contains 17 residues. The trim removed 0 bases at V and 6 bases at J, leaving 13 bases unmatched. Looked up from germline, CDR1 is SGHNT and CDR2 is YYREEE (reference sequence). This chain's CDR3 is CASSLGLQGGGMDTQYF. Written as DNA, the CDR3 is TGTGCCAGCAGCTTGGGGCTTCAGGGCGGGGGTATGGATACGCAGTATTTT.

This sequence joins TRBV5-6 and TRBJ2-3; 13 bases fit TRBD2. V trimming: 0 bases; J trimming: 4 bases; junction bases outside the gene matches: 8. This CDR3 spans 18 amino acids. Germline assignment: CDR1 SGHDT and CDR2 YYEEEE. CDR3 protein: CASSLVRTSGGPPDTQYF. The CDR3 nucleotides read TGTGCCAGCAGCTTGGTACGGACTAGCGGGGGCCCCCCAGATACGCAGTATTTT.

The rearrangement links TRBV29-1 to TRBJ2-7, with a possible D match to TRBD1 (6 bases). The CDR3 covers 11 residues. Looked up from germline, CDR1 is SQVTM and CDR2 is ANQGSEA. Trimming removed 4 bases from V and 2 bases from J, with 6 bases in between. The CDR3 spells CSVAGAYEQYF. CDR3 sequence (DNA): TGCAGCGTTGCAGGGGCCTACGAGCAGTACTTC.

V gene TRBV5-6 combines with J gene TRBJ2-7; the D gene is possibly TRBD1 (6 bases). V lost 6 bases to trimming and J lost 0 bases, with 13 bases between them. The CDR3 spans 14 residues. CDR1 and CDR2 from the germline V gene are SGHDT and YYEEEE. CDR3 in amino acids: CASKYRAGSYEQYF. In DNA form, the CDR3 reads TGTGCCAGCAAGTACAGGGCAGGCTCCTACGAGCAGTACTTC.

The chain combines TRBV7-2 with TRBJ2-7; 9 nucleotides match TRBD2. Trimming cost V 1 base and J 11 bases; bases outside gene matches: 9. CDR1 and CDR2 from the germline V gene are SGHTA and FQGNSA. CDR3 length: 14 residues. CDR3 bases: TGTGCCAGCAGCTTAGGTGTTAGCGGGAGAGTGGAGTACTTC. Translation: CASSLGVSGRVEYF.

The chain recombines TRBV10-2 with TRBJ2-7; TRBD2 aligns across 8 bases. The V gene's germline CDR1 is WSHSY and CDR2 SAAADI. The V segment lost 0 bases and the J segment 6 bases; nucleotides outside the gene matches: 4. This CDR3 has 14 residues. Here the CDR3 reads CASSESGLECEQYF. The CDR3 DNA is TGCGCCAGCAGTGAGTCGGGACTAGAATGCGAGCAGTACTTC.